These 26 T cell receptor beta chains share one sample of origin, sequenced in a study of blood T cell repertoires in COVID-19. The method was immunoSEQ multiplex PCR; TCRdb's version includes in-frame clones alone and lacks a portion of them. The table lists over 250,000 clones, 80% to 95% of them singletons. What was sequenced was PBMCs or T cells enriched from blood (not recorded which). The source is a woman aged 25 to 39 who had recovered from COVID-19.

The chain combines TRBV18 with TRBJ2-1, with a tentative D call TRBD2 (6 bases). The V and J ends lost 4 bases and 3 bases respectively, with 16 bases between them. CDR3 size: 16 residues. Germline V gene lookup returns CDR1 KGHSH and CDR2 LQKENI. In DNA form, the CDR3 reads TGTGCCAGCTCACTCCTGGTGGCTAGCGACTACAATGAGCAGTTCTTC. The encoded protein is CASSLLVASDYNEQFF.

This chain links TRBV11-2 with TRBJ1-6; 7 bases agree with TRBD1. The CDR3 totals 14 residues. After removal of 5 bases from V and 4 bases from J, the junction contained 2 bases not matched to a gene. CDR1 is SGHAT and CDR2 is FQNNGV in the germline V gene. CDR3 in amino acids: CASSGGQYNSPLHF. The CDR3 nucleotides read TGTGCCAGCAGCGGGGGACAGTATAATTCACCCCTCCACTTT.

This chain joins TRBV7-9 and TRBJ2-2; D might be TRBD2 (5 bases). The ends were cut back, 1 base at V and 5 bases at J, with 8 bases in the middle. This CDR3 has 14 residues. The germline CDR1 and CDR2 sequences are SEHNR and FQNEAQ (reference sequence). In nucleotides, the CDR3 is TGTGCCAGCAGCTTAGGAGGGTGTACCGGGGAGCTGTTTTTT. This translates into CASSLGGCTGELFF.

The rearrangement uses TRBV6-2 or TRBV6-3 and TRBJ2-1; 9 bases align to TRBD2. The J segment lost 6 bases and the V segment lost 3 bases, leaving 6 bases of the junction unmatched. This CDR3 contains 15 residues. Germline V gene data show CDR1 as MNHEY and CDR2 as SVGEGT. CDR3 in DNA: TGTGCCAGCAGTTATCGGCGGGAGGGTGGCAATGAGCAGTTCTTC. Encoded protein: CASSYRREGGNEQFF.

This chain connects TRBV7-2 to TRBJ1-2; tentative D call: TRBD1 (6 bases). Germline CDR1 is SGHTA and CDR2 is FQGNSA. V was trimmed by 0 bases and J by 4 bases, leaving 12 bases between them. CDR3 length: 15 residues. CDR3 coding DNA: TGTGCCAGCAGCTTAGCCCCCACAGGGAGCTATGGCTACACCTTC. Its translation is CASSLAPTGSYGYTF. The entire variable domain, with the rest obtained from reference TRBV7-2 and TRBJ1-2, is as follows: GAGVSQSPSNKVTEKGKDVELRCDPISGHTALYWYRQSLGQGLEFLIYFQGNSAPDKSGLPSDRFSAERTGGSVSTLTIQRTQQEDSAVYLCASSLAPTGSYGYTFGSGTRLTVV.

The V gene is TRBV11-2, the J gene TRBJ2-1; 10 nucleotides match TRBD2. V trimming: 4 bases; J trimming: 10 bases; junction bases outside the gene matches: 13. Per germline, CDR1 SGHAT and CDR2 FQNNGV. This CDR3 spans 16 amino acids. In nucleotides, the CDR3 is TGTGCCAGCAGCTCTGCCACAGCGGGAGGGCTCAGGGAGCAGTTCTTC. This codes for CASSSATAGGLREQFF.

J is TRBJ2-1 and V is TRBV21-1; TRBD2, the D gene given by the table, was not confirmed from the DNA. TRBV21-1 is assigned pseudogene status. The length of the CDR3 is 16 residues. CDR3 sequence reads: CASSKTISGRSDEQFF. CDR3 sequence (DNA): TGTGCCAGCAGCAAAACTATTAGCGGGAGGAGCGATGAGCAGTTCTTC.

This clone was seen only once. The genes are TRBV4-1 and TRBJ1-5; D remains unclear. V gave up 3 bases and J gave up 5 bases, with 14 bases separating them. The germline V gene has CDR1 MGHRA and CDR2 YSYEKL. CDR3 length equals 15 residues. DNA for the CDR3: TGCGCCAGCAGCCACGAACGAATAGCGGATCAGCCCCAGCATTTT. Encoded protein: CASSHERIADQPQHF.

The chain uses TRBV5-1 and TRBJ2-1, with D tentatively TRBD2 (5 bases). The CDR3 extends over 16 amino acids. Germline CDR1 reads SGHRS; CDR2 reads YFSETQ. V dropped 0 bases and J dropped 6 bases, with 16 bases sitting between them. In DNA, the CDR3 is TGCGCCAGCAGCTTGGAAGGACTCCCCTCGCCCAATGAGCAGTTCTTC. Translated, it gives CASSLEGLPSPNEQFF.

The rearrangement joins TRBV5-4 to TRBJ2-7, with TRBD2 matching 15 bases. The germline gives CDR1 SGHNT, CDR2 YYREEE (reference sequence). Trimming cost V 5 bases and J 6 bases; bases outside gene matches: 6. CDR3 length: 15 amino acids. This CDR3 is CASSSPGLAGGEQYF. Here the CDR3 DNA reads TGTGCCAGCAGTTCTCCGGGACTAGCGGGAGGCGAGCAGTACTTC.

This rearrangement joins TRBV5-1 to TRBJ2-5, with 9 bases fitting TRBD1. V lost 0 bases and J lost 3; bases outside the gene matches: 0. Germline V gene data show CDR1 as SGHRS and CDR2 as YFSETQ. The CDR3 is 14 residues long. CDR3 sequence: CASSLGTGEETQYF. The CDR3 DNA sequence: TGCGCCAGCAGCTTGGGGACAGGGGAAGAGACCCAGTACTTC.

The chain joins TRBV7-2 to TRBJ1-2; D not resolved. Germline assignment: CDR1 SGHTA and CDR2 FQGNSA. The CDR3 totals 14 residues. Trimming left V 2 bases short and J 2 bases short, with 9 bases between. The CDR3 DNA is TGTGCCAGCAGCTTATCCCGGGGAAACTATGGCTACACCTTC. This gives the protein CASSLSRGNYGYTF.

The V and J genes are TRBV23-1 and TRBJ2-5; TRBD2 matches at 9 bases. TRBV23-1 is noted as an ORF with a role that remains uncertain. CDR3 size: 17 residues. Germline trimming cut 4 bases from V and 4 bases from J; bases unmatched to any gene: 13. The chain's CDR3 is CASSRRSFSGRRETQYF. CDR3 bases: TGCGCCAGCAGTCGACGAAGCTTCAGCGGGAGGAGAGAGACCCAGTACTTC.

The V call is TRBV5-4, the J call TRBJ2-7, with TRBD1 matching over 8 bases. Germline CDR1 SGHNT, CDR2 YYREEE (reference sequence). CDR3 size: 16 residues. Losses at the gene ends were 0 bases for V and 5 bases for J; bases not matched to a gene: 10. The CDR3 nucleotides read TGTGCCAGCAGCTTGGGCTTGAGACAGGGGATCAACGAGCAGTACTTC. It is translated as CASSLGLRQGINEQYF.

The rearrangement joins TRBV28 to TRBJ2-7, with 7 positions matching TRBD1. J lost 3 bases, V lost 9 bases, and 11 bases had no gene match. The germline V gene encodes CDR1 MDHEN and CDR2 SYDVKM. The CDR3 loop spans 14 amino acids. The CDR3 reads CASRGPHDYYEQYF. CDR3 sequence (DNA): TGTGCCAGTAGGGGGCCCCATGACTACTACGAGCAGTACTTC.

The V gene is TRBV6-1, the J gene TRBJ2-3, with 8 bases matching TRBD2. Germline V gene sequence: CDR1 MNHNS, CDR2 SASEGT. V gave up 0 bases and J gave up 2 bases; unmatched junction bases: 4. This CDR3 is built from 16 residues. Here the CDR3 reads CASSEAPAGATDTQYF. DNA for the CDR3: TGTGCCAGCAGTGAAGCACCAGCGGGGGCCACAGATACGCAGTATTTT.

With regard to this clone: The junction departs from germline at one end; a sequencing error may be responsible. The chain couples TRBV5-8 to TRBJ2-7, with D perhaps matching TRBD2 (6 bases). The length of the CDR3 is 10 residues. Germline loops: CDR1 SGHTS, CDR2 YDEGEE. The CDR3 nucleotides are TGTGCCAGCAGCCTTACGGACTATCAATTC. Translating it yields CASSLTDYQF.

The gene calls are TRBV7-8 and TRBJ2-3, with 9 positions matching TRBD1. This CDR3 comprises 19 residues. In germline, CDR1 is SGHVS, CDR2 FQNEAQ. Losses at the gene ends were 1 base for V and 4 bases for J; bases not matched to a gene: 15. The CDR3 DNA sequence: TGTGCCAGCAGCTTAGGAGGTCATTCCGGGACAGGGAGCCCAGATACGCAGTATTTT. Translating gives CASSLGGHSGTGSPDTQYF.

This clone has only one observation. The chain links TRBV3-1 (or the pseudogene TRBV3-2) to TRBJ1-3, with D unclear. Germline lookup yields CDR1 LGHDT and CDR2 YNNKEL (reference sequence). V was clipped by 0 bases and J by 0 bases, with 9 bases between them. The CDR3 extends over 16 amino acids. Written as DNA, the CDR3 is TGTGCCAGCAGCCAAGAGGGAGATTGCTCTGGAAACACCATATATTTT. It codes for CASSQEGDCSGNTIYF.

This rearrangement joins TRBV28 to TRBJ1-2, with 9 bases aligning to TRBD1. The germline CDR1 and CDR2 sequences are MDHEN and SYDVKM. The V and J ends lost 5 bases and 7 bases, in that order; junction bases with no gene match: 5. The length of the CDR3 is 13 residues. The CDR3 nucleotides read TGTGCCAGCAGTCGGAACAGGGGGCTTGGCTACACCTTC. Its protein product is CASSRNRGLGYTF.

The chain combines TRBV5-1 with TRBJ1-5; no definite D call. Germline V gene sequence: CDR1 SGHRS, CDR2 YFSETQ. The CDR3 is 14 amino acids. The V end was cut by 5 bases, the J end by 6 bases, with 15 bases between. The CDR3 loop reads CASSLNGPGQPQHF. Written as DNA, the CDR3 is TGCGCCAGCAGTCTTAACGGTCCTGGTCAGCCCCAGCATTTT.

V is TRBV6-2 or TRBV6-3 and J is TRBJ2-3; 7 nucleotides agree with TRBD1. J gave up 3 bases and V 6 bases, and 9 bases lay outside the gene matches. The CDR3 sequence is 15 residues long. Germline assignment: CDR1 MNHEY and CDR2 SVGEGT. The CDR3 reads CASSPGTVLTDTQYF. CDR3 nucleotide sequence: TGTGCCAGCAGCCCCGGGACAGTGCTAACAGATACGCAGTATTTT.

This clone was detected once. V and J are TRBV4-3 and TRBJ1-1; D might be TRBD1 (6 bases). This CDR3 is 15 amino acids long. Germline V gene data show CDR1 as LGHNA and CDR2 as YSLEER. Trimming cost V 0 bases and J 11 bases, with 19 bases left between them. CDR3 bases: TGCGCCAGCAGCCAAGACCGAGGGGGGGGAGGTAGGGCTTTCTTT. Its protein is CASSQDRGGGGRAFF.

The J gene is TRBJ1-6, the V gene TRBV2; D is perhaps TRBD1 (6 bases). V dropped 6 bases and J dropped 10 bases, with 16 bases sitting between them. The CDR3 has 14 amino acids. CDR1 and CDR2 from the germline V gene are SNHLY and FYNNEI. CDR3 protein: CASSSGASGSPLHF. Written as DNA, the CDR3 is TGTGCCAGCAGCTCAGGGGCTAGTGGGTCACCCCTCCACTTT.

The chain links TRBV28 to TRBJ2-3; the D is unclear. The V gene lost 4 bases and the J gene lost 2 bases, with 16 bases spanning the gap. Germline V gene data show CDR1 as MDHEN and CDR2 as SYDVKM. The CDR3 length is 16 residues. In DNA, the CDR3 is TGTGCCAGCAGTTCCTCCTTCGCGGTCCCCACAGATACGCAGTATTTT. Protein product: CASSSSFAVPTDTQYF.

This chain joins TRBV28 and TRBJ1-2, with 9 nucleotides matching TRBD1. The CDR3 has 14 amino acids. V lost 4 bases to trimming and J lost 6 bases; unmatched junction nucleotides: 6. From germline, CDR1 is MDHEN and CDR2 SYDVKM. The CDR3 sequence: CASSSGQGSDGYTF. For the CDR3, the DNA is TGTGCCAGCAGTTCGGGACAGGGCTCGGATGGCTACACCTTC.